This T cell receptor (beta chain) was recorded in a study of Siglec-9 on CD8 T cells in melanoma. The table came from immunoSEQ multiplex PCR; TCRdb's copy has only in-frame clones and leaves some out. The sample lists about 36,000 clones; roughly four fifths were seen once. The CDR3 is 12 residues long. Trimming shortened V by 0 bases and J by 11 bases, and 11 bases separated the two germline ends. The germline gives CDR1 SGHDN, CDR2 FVKESK. The chain uses TRBV14 and TRBJ2-7; possibly TRBD2 for D (5 bases). The sequence was collected from a human donor in good health. Sequencing input: Siglec-9- CD8+ T cells sorted from blood. CDR3 region: CASSQEHGEKYF. CDR3 coding DNA: TGTGCCAGCAGCCAAGAACACGGGGAGAAGTACTTC.